This T cell receptor beta chain was recovered during a study of regulatory T cells in long-lasting Graves disease. At the level of the study: Antithyroid drugs had been taken by newly diagnosed Graves' patients for under 3 months.

General study results and limits: Favored usage of TRBV28, TRBJ1-2 and TRBJ2-5 was recorded in persistent disease. Whereas about 870 public clonotypes were shared by new patients, persistent patients shared more, at around 2,700.

Through Arm-PCR of CDR3 regions and iRepertoire HTBI primers, TCR beta libraries were built. TCRdb re-called the multiplex PCR reads with MiXCR, one entry per CDR3 protein. The table lists around 500,000 distinct CDR3 sequences, roughly 16% of them singletons. This clonotype was detected only a few times. Its specificity is unknown. The time point here: newly diagnosed GD, antithyroid drugs for less than 3 months. From PBMCs, RNA was extracted and then used to make the TCR library. Germline CDR1 and CDR2: GTSNPN and SVGIG (reference sequence). The CDR3 covers 13 residues. V lost 5 bases, J lost 4 bases, and 12 bases lay in between. Separately, the same data were catalogued under a study of T cells in Graves' hyperthyroidism and ophthalmopathy. That source reports: The study used the HTBI primer set for a first-round RT-PCR of the TCR CDR3.

Material: peripheral blood mononuclear cells (PBMCs), obtained at new diagnosis, from a patient treated with antithyroid drugs. This chain uses TRBV30 with TRBJ1-5, with D possibly matching TRBD1 (6 bases). The TCR comes from a woman aged 40-65 years with Graves disease. Written as DNA, the CDR3 is TGTGCCTGGGCTGGGGGCGGAAATCAGCCCCAGCATTTT. Translated: CAWAGGGNQPQHF.